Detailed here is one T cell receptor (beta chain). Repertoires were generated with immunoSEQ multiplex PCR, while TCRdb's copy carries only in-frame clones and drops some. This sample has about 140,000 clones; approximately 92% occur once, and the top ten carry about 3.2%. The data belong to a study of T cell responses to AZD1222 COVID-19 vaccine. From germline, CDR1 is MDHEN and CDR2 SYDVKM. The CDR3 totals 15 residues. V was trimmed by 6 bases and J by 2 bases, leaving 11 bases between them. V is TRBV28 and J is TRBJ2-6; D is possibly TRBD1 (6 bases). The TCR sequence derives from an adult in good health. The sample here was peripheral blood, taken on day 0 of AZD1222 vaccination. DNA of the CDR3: TGTGCCAGCAGAGCAACAGGGCCTGGGGCCAACGTCCTGACTTTC. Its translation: CASRATGPGANVLTF.